The T cell receptor (beta chain) under discussion was sequenced for a study of cytomegalovirus exposure and HLA in healthy donors (dated by TCRdb to the late 2010s). In the study overall: In an earlier analysis of roughly 590 of the donors, about 270 Gb of sequence data and 100 million or so unique TCR beta sequences from roughly 200 million T cells were reported. About 280 gigabases of sequencing data and approximately 93 million unique TCR sequences were included in an early release covering about 700 HLA-typed donors. The genetic ancestry cluster associated with self-reported Caucasian donors included 81% of the 350 to 500 genotyped donors. The study aimed to test whether signatures of past pathogen exposure could be identified by cataloging public T cell receptors. The study used immunosequencing to profile the T cell repertoires of approximately 630 subjects and linked those repertoires to cytomegalovirus serostatus. A separate validation cohort of roughly 130 different subjects was used in addition to the approximately 610-subject first cohort. To predict cytomegalovirus infection status, the study combined high-throughput TCR immunosequencing, statistical association of individual TCRs with disease status, and machine learning. In a later analysis, previously published TCR beta repertoires from 670 or so donors were re-analyzed and high-resolution HLA genotyping was added so that TCR occurrence patterns could be studied. In the later analysis, no new phenotypic data were used to find candidate immune exposures; instead, reliance was placed on TCR beta sequences and their occurrence across donors. To decide whether each TCR beta V gene segment behaved as functional or pseudogenic, an earlier analysis of some 600 of the donors relied on high-throughput TCR beta sequencing. Donor age, sex, ethnicity and CMV serostatus were compiled alongside the repertoire data. In a later genetic analysis, genome-wide SNP genotypes for 398 of the 666 donors were used, and that subset was treated as a discovery cohort. Every discovery cohort repertoire had been produced on one sequencing platform. HLA typing included class I and class II loci at four-digit resolution. Typing coverage varied by locus: roughly 629-640 donors for A, B, C, DRB1 and DQB1; roughly 500 for DQA1; about 590 for DPA1; fewer than 480 for DPB1. Because of strong linkage in the cohort, five DR-DQ haplotypes were treated as single units for association and clustering. On average, roughly 240,000 unique TCR beta nucleotide sequences were sequenced per donor among some 430 genotyped donors of the cohort, with 15% to 20% of those sequences being non-productive. The study at large found these results: A few of the identified cytomegalovirus-associated TCR beta chains were confirmed in vitro to be specific for cytomegalovirus antigens. A further reported finding was that TCR beta sequences accurately predicted the HLA-A and HLA-B alleles for most subjects in the first cohort. Because counts were too low, about 15 rarely observed V segments, including chromosome 9 orphons, were left out of the earlier analysis of 587 of the donors. Linkage disequilibrium might explain the correlated functional status among segregating V segments, but an unknown experimental factor could not be excluded. While some public TCRs were present in many individuals, most TCR sequences turned up only very rarely across donors. In both the original and validation cohorts, the classifier was reported to diagnose cytomegalovirus status with high specificity and sensitivity. Several of the top co-occurrence clusters appeared to be linked to parvovirus B19, influenza, CMV and Epstein-Barr virus, according to a later analysis. In a later analysis, HLA-associated TCR beta chains showed more clonal expansion and lower generation probabilities than non-associated chains that were equally common. The only immune exposure information available for the cohort was CMV serostatus. A cluster of highly shared sequence variants was judged likely to be a technical artifact of the sequencing pipeline. Sequencing depth was assumed to be roughly uniform across donors in the presence/absence analyses, though that assumption may not hold. In a later analysis, most CMV-associated TCR beta chains were found to appear HLA-restricted, with HLA associations seemingly driven largely by CMV exposure. Only TCR beta chains were sequenced in this cohort, and the absence of alpha or paired-chain data limited detectable features. In a later analysis, TCR association rates were found to vary across HLA loci, with the most associated TCRs seen for DRB1 alleles and the fewest for HLA-C alleles. In the study, 164 TCR beta chains were listed as associated with cytomegalovirus. In an earlier analysis of approximately 590 of the donors, most TCR beta V segments appeared in productive rearrangements about 90% or about 30% of the time, broadly matching IMGT annotations. V-gene and J-gene trimming of TCR beta chains was associated with a missense DCLRE1C variant in a later genetic analysis, and the association was replicated in an independent cohort. In a later genetic analysis, fewer N-insertions in productive TCRs were reported among donors in an Asian-associated ancestry cluster than the approximately 710-donor mean. Because some donors lacked HLA typing at each locus, the association tests relied only on the typed subset. Assigning TCR associations to individual alleles was difficult when HLA alleles, especially DR and DQ, strongly co-occurred. The authors suggested that the approach could potentially be generalized to other disease states and immunological phenotypes. The 87-base-pair reads could not distinguish some IMGT-functional V segments, including TRBV6-2 and TRBV6-3, so those segments were excluded. In a later analysis, 16,951 TCR beta sequences were associated with specific HLA alleles at a false discovery rate of 0.05.

The library was made by the immunoSEQ multiplex PCR assay. For the multiplex PCR, a mixture combining 60 forward primers for TCR Vbeta segments and 13 reverse primers for TCR Jbeta segments was used. Amplification of the CDR3 region of rearranged TCR beta genes was performed with a multiplex PCR assay on genomic DNA. The Illumina HiSeq System was used to sequence the amplified TCR beta libraries as 87-base-pair reads. Regarding the original processing steps: A later analysis counted some 74 million unique TCR beta chains across the 640 or so repertoires, and roughly 10 million of these chains were shared by at least two donors. Raw reads were error-corrected and collapsed into unique sequences by a nearest-neighbor algorithm in which closely related sequences were merged to remove PCR and sequencing errors. To assign V, D and J gene segments, CDR3 sequences were aligned to IMGT reference sequences. For a sequence to be retained, at least a six-nucleotide match to both a V gene segment and a J gene segment was required. Rearrangements were classified as productive when the CDR3 lacked stop codons and remained in frame with V and J, and all other rearrangements were classified as non-productive. CDR3 was defined according to IMGT convention as the region running from the second conserved V-encoded cysteine to the conserved J-encoded phenylalanine. The earlier analysis of about 500 of the donors excluded sequences that lacked an unambiguous match to a single V gene segment. In an earlier analysis of 587 of the donors, a V segment was called functional when productive rearrangements were above 56.7%, and segregating when the standard deviation between donors exceeded 5%. To diagnose cytomegalovirus status from the catalog of TCR beta chain sequences, a statistical classification framework was built. In a later analysis, V and J genes were assigned by comparing TCR nucleotide sequences against IMGT/GENE-DB human TR gene sequences. A later analysis assigned CDR3 sequences and most-parsimonious VDJ recombination scenarios with the TCRdist pipeline. In a later analysis, each TCR beta chain was defined by its CDR3 amino acid sequence together with its V-gene family, and reads lacking a unique V-gene family were excluded. As a way to deal with suspected cross-contamination and a sequencing artifact, a later analysis dropped roughly 600 nucleotide sequences that were highly shared and had low generation probability. A later analysis calculated a clonal expansion index for each public chain from normalized within-repertoire ranks of inferred template counts. In a later analysis, generation probabilities were computed using a VDJ recombination model fitted to out-of-frame rearrangements, and the results were checked against IGoR. A later analysis scored TCR-TCR, TCR-HLA and TCR-CMV co-occurrence with hypergeometric tests, applying a repertoire-size bias correction to TCR pairs. To estimate false discovery rates, a later analysis permuted the HLA or CMV assignments 20 times. A later analysis grouped co-occurring TCRs with DBSCAN, adding TCRdist sequence similarity when clustering within HLA-allele-positive subsets. For co-occurrence clustering, repertoires with fewer than 30,000 or more than 120,000 public chains were excluded, along with a handful of repertoires with anomalous nucleotide sharing. TCRdb provides this immuneACCESS table in a form limited to in-frame rearrangements. Some clones are lacking; in checked studies, under half of them reflect an unresolved V gene, and why the rest are absent is not known. V and J calls plus clone size are reproduced from that table; the DNA served to infer D and trimming. The sample includes roughly 50,000 clones, with less than 85% observed a single time. The top ten constitute just over 3% of the sample.

Notes on this clone: This receptor's antigen is unknown. Per-base quality was not reported, and no clone a single base away is much larger than it.

In total, approximately 610 healthy bone marrow donors made up the cohort. Cohort members were all nominally healthy when sampled, although unrecorded immune exposures were likely present. The donor tested CMV seronegative and was one of the 352 seronegative cohort members. A peripheral blood sample was provided by each donor, and peripheral blood mononuclear cells were used for TCR beta sequencing. Genomic DNA was extracted from the blood cell samples with the Qiagen DNeasy Blood Extraction Kit. The CDR1 and CDR2 encoded by the germline V gene are MDHEN and SYDVKM. The junction shows trimming of 3 bases on V and 7 bases on J, plus 10 bases between the germline ends. The CDR3 starts with the cysteine, ends with the phenylalanine, and has 14 residues. The CDR3 DNA has 42 bases and is translated from base 1.

This clonotype was sampled from a woman aged 18-30 years in good health and CMV-seronegative. Rearrangement joined TRBV28 to TRBJ1-6; the D gene is perhaps TRBD1, from 5 matching bases. Input material: PBMCs. The sequenced DNA is TGTGCCAGCAGTTTGGGACTACAGAATTCACCCCTCCACTTT. It is translated as CASSLGLQNSPLHF.